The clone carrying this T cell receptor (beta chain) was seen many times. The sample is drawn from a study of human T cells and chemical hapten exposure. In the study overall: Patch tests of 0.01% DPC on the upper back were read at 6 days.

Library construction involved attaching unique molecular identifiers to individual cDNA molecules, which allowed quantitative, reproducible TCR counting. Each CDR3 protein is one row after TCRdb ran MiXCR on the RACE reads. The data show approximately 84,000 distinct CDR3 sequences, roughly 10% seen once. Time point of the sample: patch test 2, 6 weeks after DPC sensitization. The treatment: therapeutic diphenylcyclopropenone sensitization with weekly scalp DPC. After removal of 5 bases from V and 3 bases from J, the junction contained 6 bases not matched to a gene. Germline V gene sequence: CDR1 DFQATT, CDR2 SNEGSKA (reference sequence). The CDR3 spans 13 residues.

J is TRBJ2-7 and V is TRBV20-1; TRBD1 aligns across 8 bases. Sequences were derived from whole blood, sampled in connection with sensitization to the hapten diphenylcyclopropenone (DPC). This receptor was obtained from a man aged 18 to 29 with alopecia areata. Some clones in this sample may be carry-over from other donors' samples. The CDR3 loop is CSAGTGQDYEQYF. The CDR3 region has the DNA TGCAGTGCTGGAACGGGACAGGACTACGAGCAGTACTTC.